This T cell receptor (beta chain) came from a study of early T cells in non-severe SARS-CoV-2 infection. This clonotype was detected many times. TCRdb used MiXCR to reprocess the 5' RACE reads, holding one entry per CDR3 protein. The data show 40,000 to 55,000 distinct CDR3 sequences, with less than 15% seen just once and roughly 10% held by the top ten. Germline V gene data show CDR1 as LNHDA and CDR2 as SQIVND (reference sequence). Deletions cut 3 bases from V and 2 bases from J, with 22 bases between. The CDR3 sequence is 18 residues long. This receptor was obtained from an adult who was a healthcare worker with PCR-confirmed SARS-CoV-2 infection or an uninfected control (not recorded which). V usage is TRBV19 and J usage is TRBJ2-5; the D gene is possibly TRBD2 (6 bases). Sequencing was done on a sample of whole blood. CDR3: CASSIPNPPAGPQETQYF. The CDR3 DNA is TGTGCCAGTAGTATCCCAAATCCCCCCGCGGGGCCTCAAGAGACCCAGTACTTC.